These T cell receptor beta chains were read from a single sample in a study of shared clonotypes between healthy human individuals. Assay: immunoSEQ multiplex PCR; the TCRdb copy retains only in-frame clones and omits some. The sample has roughly 2.5 million clones; roughly 92% are singletons. The sample taken for sequencing was naive CD4+ T cells sorted from blood. The receptors come from a man between 18 and 35 years old in good health. The CDR3 runs from the conserved cysteine through the conserved F or W. The D gene is left open where the match is weak. Expanded clones are given a class, and other clones once, few, many or no size at all.

V gene: TRBV4-1; clone size: -; D gene: -; J gene: TRBJ1-4; CDR3 DNA: TGCGCCAGCAGCCAGACGGCAACTAATGAAAAACTGTTTTTT; CDR3 protein: CASSQTATNEKLFF
V gene: TRBV5-1; clone size: -; D gene: -; J gene: TRBJ2-7; CDR3 DNA: TGCGCCAGCGGACGTGGGTTGGGCGGAAGCTCCTACGAGCAGTACTTC; CDR3 protein: CASGRGLGGSSYEQYF
V gene: TRBV7-2; clone size: -; D gene: -; J gene: TRBJ1-2; CDR3 DNA: TGTGCCAGCAGCTTAGGGGGTCAGCAAAACTATGGCTACACCTTC; CDR3 protein: CASSLGGQQNYGYTF
V gene: TRBV5-8; clone size: once; D gene: -; J gene: TRBJ2-7; CDR3 DNA: TGTGCCAGCACCCAAGGGACATATCCCCTCGAGCAGTACTTC; CDR3 protein: CASTQGTYPLEQYF
V gene: TRBV19; clone size: -; D gene: -; J gene: TRBJ1-1; CDR3 DNA: TGTGCCAGTAGTATGGGTTCGGCCGGTGAAGCTTTCTTT; CDR3 protein: CASSMGSAGEAFF
V gene: TRBV28; clone size: -; D gene: -; J gene: TRBJ1-3; CDR3 DNA: TGTGCCAGCAGTTTGAAGAGGGGTGGAAACACCATATATTTT; CDR3 protein: CASSLKRGGNTIYF
V gene: TRBV30; clone size: -; D gene: -; J gene: TRBJ1-1; CDR3 DNA: TGTGCCGCCCGGGGGAACCCCACTGAAGCTTTCTTT; CDR3 protein: CAARGNPTEAFF
V gene: TRBV2; clone size: -; D gene: -; J gene: TRBJ1-3; CDR3 DNA: TGTGCCAGCACCGACACAGTATACTCTGGAAACACCATATATTTT; CDR3 protein: CASTDTVYSGNTIYF
V gene: TRBV6-6; clone size: -; D gene: -; J gene: TRBJ1-6; CDR3 DNA: TGTGCCAGCAGTTACGTAACGAGTTCACCCCTCCACTTT; CDR3 protein: CASSYVTSSPLHF
V gene: TRBV28; clone size: -; D gene: -; J gene: TRBJ2-7; CDR3 DNA: TGTGCCAGCAGCCCGACAGGCAAAACGGCCTACGAGCAGTACTTC; CDR3 protein: CASSPTGKTAYEQYF
V gene: TRBV4-3; clone size: -; D gene: -; J gene: TRBJ2-3; CDR3 DNA: TGCGCCAGCAGCCAAGGTACTAGTATCGCCACAGATACGCAGTATTTT; CDR3 protein: CASSQGTSIATDTQYF
V gene: TRBV15; clone size: -; D gene: -; J gene: TRBJ2-5; CDR3 DNA: TGTGCCACCAGCAGAGGTCCGGCAGGCCTAAAAGAGACCCAGTACTTC; CDR3 protein: CATSRGPAGLKETQYF
V gene: TRBV23-1; clone size: -; D gene: -; J gene: TRBJ1-3; CDR3 DNA: TGCGCCAGCAGTCAATCAGCAGGGAGACGAAACACCATATATTTT; CDR3 protein: CASSQSAGRRNTIYF
V gene: TRBV6-5; clone size: -; D gene: -; J gene: TRBJ1-1; CDR3 DNA: TGTGCCAGCAGCGACCTTGGTCAGGGCCCCGAAGAAGCTTTCTTT; CDR3 protein: CASSDLGQGPEEAFF
V gene: TRBV18; clone size: -; D gene: -; J gene: TRBJ2-5; CDR3 DNA: TGTGCCAGCTCATCTAGGGTCCCGCAACAAGAGACCCAGTACTTC; CDR3 protein: CASSSRVPQQETQYF
V gene: TRBV18; clone size: -; D gene: TRBD2; J gene: TRBJ2-7; CDR3 DNA: TGTGCCAGCTCTCGCGGGAGGGCATTGGAAAACGAGCAGTACTTC; CDR3 protein: CASSRGRALENEQYF
V gene: TRBV18; clone size: -; D gene: -; J gene: TRBJ2-5; CDR3 DNA: TGTGCCAGCTCACCCCCTGGGGGGGCCGGGGAGACCCAGTACTTC; CDR3 protein: CASSPPGGAGETQYF
V gene: TRBV4-3; clone size: -; D gene: TRBD2; J gene: TRBJ2-2; CDR3 DNA: TGCGCCAGCAGCCAAGAGGGTGGCGGGAGGCGGTCCGGGGAGCTGTTTTTT; CDR3 protein: CASSQEGGGRRSGELFF
V gene: TRBV29-1; clone size: -; D gene: -; J gene: TRBJ1-2; CDR3 DNA: TGCAGCGTTGAATCCTCGAACGTCTATGGCTACACCTTC; CDR3 protein: CSVESSNVYGYTF
V gene: TRBV7-9; clone size: once; D gene: -; J gene: TRBJ2-1; CDR3 DNA: TGTGCCAGCCAACTGGGTGGCAATGAGCAGTTCTTC; CDR3 protein: CASQLGGNEQFF
V gene: TRBV5-1; clone size: -; D gene: -; J gene: TRBJ1-1; CDR3 DNA: TGCGCCAGCAGCATCGGAGCAGGCCTGATGAACACTGAAGCTTTCTTT; CDR3 protein: CASSIGAGLMNTEAFF
V gene: TRBV6-1; clone size: -; D gene: -; J gene: TRBJ1-5; CDR3 DNA: TGTGCCAGCAGTGAAGGTCCTAATAGCAATCAGCCCCAGCATTTT; CDR3 protein: CASSEGPNSNQPQHF
V gene: TRBV5-1; clone size: -; D gene: -; J gene: TRBJ2-3; CDR3 DNA: TGCGCCAGCAGCTTGGGGGAGAGCACAGATACGCAGTATTTT; CDR3 protein: CASSLGESTDTQYF
V gene: TRBV7-6; clone size: -; D gene: -; J gene: TRBJ1-1; CDR3 DNA: TGTGCCAGCAGCATCCCTGGGGCAGTCAACACTGAAGCTTTCTTT; CDR3 protein: CASSIPGAVNTEAFF
V gene: TRBV19; clone size: -; D gene: TRBD1; J gene: TRBJ2-3; CDR3 DNA: TGTGCCAGTCGGGATTCCGGGACAGGGACAGATACGCAGTATTTT; CDR3 protein: CASRDSGTGTDTQYF
V gene: TRBV29-1; clone size: -; D gene: TRBD2; J gene: TRBJ2-7; CDR3 DNA: TGCAGCGTTGGAACTGGACTAGACGAGCAGTACTTC; CDR3 protein: CSVGTGLDEQYF
V gene: TRBV28; clone size: -; D gene: TRBD1; J gene: TRBJ1-1; CDR3 DNA: TGTGCCAGCAGTCCAACGGACAGGGTGCTGAACACTGAAGCTTTCTTT; CDR3 protein: CASSPTDRVLNTEAFF
V gene: TRBV9; clone size: -; D gene: -; J gene: TRBJ2-3; CDR3 DNA: TGTGCCAGCAGCGTAGGTTATGGGGGCACAGATACGCAGTATTTT; CDR3 protein: CASSVGYGGTDTQYF
V gene: TRBV2; clone size: -; D gene: TRBD2; J gene: TRBJ2-7; CDR3 DNA: TGTGCCAGCAGCAGTGAAGGAGGGAGCGGGACCTCCTACGAGCAGTACTTC; CDR3 protein: CASSSEGGSGTSYEQYF
V gene: TRBV20-1; clone size: -; D gene: -; J gene: TRBJ1-2; CDR3 DNA: TGCAGTGCTAGTCAGGATGGCTACACCTTC; CDR3 protein: CSASQDGYTF
V gene: TRBV7-2; clone size: -; D gene: -; J gene: TRBJ2-4; CDR3 DNA: TGTGCCAGCAGCTTAGTTGGAATTGCCAAAAACATTCAGTACTTC; CDR3 protein: CASSLVGIAKNIQYF
V gene: TRBV11-2; clone size: -; D gene: TRBD1; J gene: TRBJ1-4; CDR3 DNA: TGTGCCAGCAGCAGGACAGGGTTGAGGGAAAAACTGTTTTTT; CDR3 protein: CASSRTGLREKLFF
V gene: TRBV18; clone size: -; D gene: TRBD2; J gene: TRBJ2-5; CDR3 DNA: TGTGCCAGCTCACGCTTAACTAGCGGGGCCCAAGAGACCCAGTACTTC; CDR3 protein: CASSRLTSGAQETQYF
V gene: TRBV7-9; clone size: few; D gene: -; J gene: TRBJ1-1; CDR3 DNA: TGTGCCAGCAGCTTCGGAGCCATGAACACTGAAGCTTTCTTT; CDR3 protein: CASSFGAMNTEAFF
V gene: TRBV5-5; clone size: -; D gene: TRBD1; J gene: TRBJ1-5; CDR3 DNA: TGTGCCAGCAGCTTGGGACGACAGGGGGCGCTTGGTCAGCCCCAGCATTTT; CDR3 protein: CASSLGRQGALGQPQHF
V gene: TRBV10-2; clone size: once; D gene: -; J gene: TRBJ1-4; CDR3 DNA: TGCGCCAGCAGTGAGTTGCTATCCGTTACTAATGAAAAACTGTTTTTT; CDR3 protein: CASSELLSVTNEKLFF
V gene: TRBV4-1; clone size: -; D gene: TRBD1; J gene: TRBJ1-2; CDR3 DNA: TGCGCCAGCAGCCAAGGTACAGGGGCTTATGATGGCTACACCTTC; CDR3 protein: CASSQGTGAYDGYTF
V gene: TRBV18; clone size: -; D gene: -; J gene: TRBJ2-1; CDR3 DNA: TGTGCCAGCTCACCACCGTACTCAAACAATGAGCAGTTCTTC; CDR3 protein: CASSPPYSNNEQFF
V gene: TRBV28; clone size: -; D gene: TRBD1; J gene: TRBJ2-3; CDR3 DNA: TGTGCCAGCAGTCCTGGGACAGGGGGTCCGGATACGCAGTATTTT; CDR3 protein: CASSPGTGGPDTQYF
V gene: TRBV28; clone size: -; D gene: -; J gene: TRBJ2-2; CDR3 DNA: TGTGCCAGTTTGCCGGCTCTAGGTACCGGGGAGCTGTTTTTT; CDR3 protein: CASLPALGTGELFF
V gene: TRBV6-6; clone size: once; D gene: -; J gene: TRBJ1-2; CDR3 DNA: TGTGCCAGCAGTCATCAGACAGATGGCTACACCTTC; CDR3 protein: CASSHQTDGYTF
V gene: TRBV2; clone size: -; D gene: TRBD1; J gene: TRBJ1-4; CDR3 DNA: TGTGCCAGCAGTCCCGGGACAGGGATTAATGAAAAACTGTTTTTT; CDR3 protein: CASSPGTGINEKLFF
V gene: TRBV2; clone size: -; D gene: -; J gene: TRBJ2-7; CDR3 DNA: TGTGCCAGCAGTGAAAGGGTACTTAGCTCCTACGAGCAGTACTTC; CDR3 protein: CASSERVLSSYEQYF
V gene: TRBV29-1; clone size: -; D gene: -; J gene: TRBJ1-2; CDR3 DNA: TGCAGCGTTCTTATAGGGGGATATGGCTACACCTTC; CDR3 protein: CSVLIGGYGYTF
V gene: TRBV11-2; clone size: -; D gene: TRBD2; J gene: TRBJ2-7; CDR3 DNA: TGTGCCAGCAGCTCAAGACTAGTTACTAGCGGGGTCTACGAGCAGTACTTC; CDR3 protein: CASSSRLVTSGVYEQYF
V gene: TRBV7-3; clone size: few; D gene: TRBD1; J gene: TRBJ1-2; CDR3 DNA: TGTGCCAGCGGCCTCACAGGGGCTGGCTACACCTTC; CDR3 protein: CASGLTGAGYTF
V gene: TRBV6-6; clone size: once; D gene: TRBD1; J gene: TRBJ1-5; CDR3 DNA: TGTGCCAGCAGTCGGGACAGAAATCAGCCCCAGCATTTT; CDR3 protein: CASSRDRNQPQHF
V gene: TRBV7-6; clone size: -; D gene: -; J gene: TRBJ2-5; CDR3 DNA: TGTGCCAGCGGGGGAGCGAGTCAGACCCAGTACTTC; CDR3 protein: CASGGASQTQYF